The 29 T cell receptor beta chains in this list originate from one sample, sequenced in a study of PD-L1 blockade in urothelial cancer. Profiling relied on immunoSEQ multiplex PCR, and the TCRdb table lists in-frame clones only, not all of them. The sample records around 100,000 clones, over 75% being singletons. The source material was PBMCs, sampled around atezolizumab (anti-PD-L1) treatment. These receptor sequences come from a man aged 50-60 years with urothelial cancer.

The chain joins TRBV5-5 to TRBJ1-1, with 9 bases matching TRBD1. The CDR3 totals 14 residues. Germline trimming cut 4 bases from V and 5 bases from J; bases unmatched to any gene: 6. Germline V CDR1 and CDR2: SGHKS, YYEKEE (reference sequence). As DNA, the CDR3 is TGTGCCAGCAGCATACAGGGGGCGAGGACTGAAGCTTTCTTT. It encodes CASSIQGARTEAFF.

J is TRBJ2-7 and V is TRBV27, with D perhaps matching TRBD2 (6 bases). The CDR3 sequence is 14 residues long. With 8 bases removed from V and 3 bases from J, the gap between germline ends came to 17 bases. Germline V gene lookup returns CDR1 MNHEY and CDR2 SMNVEV (reference sequence). DNA for the CDR3: TGTGCCAGCGGCATGACGGGACTTTTCTACGAGCAGTACTTC. It is translated as CASGMTGLFYEQYF.

The chain links TRBV30 to TRBJ1-1; TRBD1 aligns across 7 bases. CDR3 length: 15 residues. The junction had 5 bases not matched to a gene; V was cut back by 0 bases and J by 1 base. CDR1 is GTSNPN and CDR2 is SVGIG in the germline V gene (reference sequence). Here the CDR3 DNA reads TGTGCCTGGAGTGTATACAGGGGAGGGAACACTGAAGCTTTCTTT. Encoded protein: CAWSVYRGGNTEAFF.

This clone showed up just once. The chain is built from TRBV7-2 and TRBJ2-7; D perhaps matches TRBD1 (6 bases). Germline CDR1 reads SGHTA; CDR2 reads FQGNSA. This CDR3 contains 14 residues. V shed 4 bases and J shed 2 bases, with 12 bases lying between them. CDR3: CASSWGLAPYEQYF. DNA for the CDR3: TGTGCCAGCAGCTGGGGGCTAGCCCCCTACGAGCAGTACTTC.

The gene calls are TRBV7-9 and TRBJ2-7; 13 bases line up with TRBD2. V trimming: 5 bases; J trimming: 4 bases; junction bases outside the gene matches: 5. This CDR3 is built from 15 residues. Germline V gene sequence: CDR1 SEHNR, CDR2 FQNEAQ (reference sequence). In DNA, the CDR3 is TGTGCCAGCAGCCAACTAGCGGGAGGGTGGTACGAGCAGTACTTC. Protein: CASSQLAGGWYEQYF. Based on the CDR3 plus reference TRBV7-9 and TRBJ2-7, the full variable domain is DTGVSQNPRHKITKRGQNVTFRCDPISEHNRLYWYRQTLGQGPEFLTYFQNEAQLEKSRLLSDRFSAERPKGSFSTLEIQRTEQGDSAMYLCASSQLAGGWYEQYFGPGTRLTVT.

The chain employs TRBV6-1 and TRBJ2-5; unclear D gene. V lost 4 bases and J lost 5, with 8 bases in between. The CDR3 consists of 12 residues. Germline CDR1 is MNHNS and CDR2 is SASEGT. CDR3 coding DNA: TGTGCCAGCAGTGCCCCCGGGGAGACCCAGTACTTC. It specifies CASSAPGETQYF.

This rearrangement joins TRBV11-3 to TRBJ2-7, with 7 bases lining up with TRBD1. CDR1 is SGHNT, CDR2 YENEEA, per germline. Trimming removed 5 bases from V and 3 bases from J; junction bases left unmatched: 4. The CDR3 sequence is 13 residues long. This CDR3 is CASSPGQNYEQYF. The CDR3 nucleotides read TGTGCCAGCAGCCCGGGACAGAACTACGAGCAGTACTTC.

This clone was recorded once. The chain recombines TRBV11-3 with TRBJ1-1; no firm D call. The CDR3 sequence is 15 residues long. The ends were cut back, 0 bases at V and 0 bases at J, with 8 bases in the middle. Germline V gene data show CDR1 as SGHNT and CDR2 as YENEEA. CDR3 in amino acids: CASSLEGRLNTEAFF. CDR3 coding DNA: TGTGCCAGCAGCTTAGAGGGCAGGCTGAACACTGAAGCTTTCTTT.

The chain couples TRBV2 to TRBJ2-7; 12 positions match TRBD2. Looked up from germline, CDR1 is SNHLY and CDR2 is FYNNEI. V gave up 2 bases and J gave up 1 base; unmatched junction bases: 9. The CDR3 spans 18 residues. The CDR3 DNA follows: TGTGCCAGCAGTGAATATGGGCTAGCGGGAGGGCCTTCCTACGAGCAGTACTTC. It codes for CASSEYGLAGGPSYEQYF.

The rearrangement joins TRBV12-5 to TRBJ1-5, with D possibly matching TRBD1 (5 bases). CDR1 is LGHNT, CDR2 FRNRAP, per germline. Trimming took 5 bases from V and 6 from J, leaving 11 bases between them. This CDR3 has 13 amino acids. CDR3 loop: CASGPGSGQPQHF. Here the CDR3 DNA reads TGTGCTAGTGGTCCAGGGTCAGGTCAGCCCCAGCATTTT.

The chain is built from TRBV2 and TRBJ1-2; TRBD1 matches at 7 bases. V trimming: 4 bases; J trimming: 4 bases; junction bases outside the gene matches: 6. Germline CDR1 is SNHLY and CDR2 is FYNNEI. The CDR3 sequence is 14 residues long. The CDR3 nucleotides are TGTGCCAGCAGTGGACAGGGTCGGTTCTATGGCTACACCTTC. Its protein product is CASSGQGRFYGYTF.

This clone was counted a few times. The chain joins TRBV18 to TRBJ1-1, with D possibly being TRBD1 (6 bases). The CDR3 has 14 amino acids. Trimming removed 3 bases at V and 1 base at J, with 9 bases between. Germline values: CDR1 KGHSH, CDR2 LQKENI. CDR3 loop: CASSPTGSNTEAFF. The CDR3 DNA sequence: TGTGCCAGCTCACCTACAGGGTCGAACACTGAAGCTTTCTTT.

The chain links TRBV14 to TRBJ1-3; D might be TRBD1 (6 bases). The germline V and J ends were trimmed by 4 bases and 2 bases, with 9 bases remaining between them. CDR3 length equals 14 residues. Per the germline V gene, CDR1 is SGHDN and CDR2 is FVKESK. Written as DNA, the CDR3 is TGTGCCAGCAGCCCCTGGACAGCTGGAAACACCATATATTTT. Encoded protein: CASSPWTAGNTIYF.

The chain couples TRBV30 to TRBJ2-5; 12 nucleotides match TRBD1. With V trimmed by 1 base and J by 6 bases, 9 bases remained unmatched. The CDR3 loop spans 16 amino acids. CDR1 GTSNPN and CDR2 SVGIG come from the germline V gene (reference sequence). The CDR3 sequence is CAWSEPGTGGLKTQYF. CDR3 in DNA: TGTGCCTGGAGTGAGCCCGGGACAGGGGGCCTGAAGACCCAGTACTTC.

The chain has TRBV7-3 and TRBJ2-1; TRBD2 aligns across 10 bases. After removal of 5 bases from V and 8 bases from J, the junction contained 6 bases not matched to a gene. The CDR3 has 14 residues. The V gene's germline CDR1 is SGHTA and CDR2 FQGTGA. Here the CDR3 reads CASSPGLAVDEQFF. CDR3 DNA sequence: TGTGCCAGCAGCCCAGGACTAGCGGTGGATGAGCAGTTCTTC.

Note on this clone: A junction end diverges from the germline sequence, so it may reflect a read error. This chain joins TRBV7-7 and TRBJ2-1, with TRBD2 matching 13 bases. The CDR3 length is 15 residues. CDR1 is SSHAT and CDR2 is FNYEAQ in the germline V gene (reference sequence). The CDR3 DNA follows: TGTGCTAGCAGCTTGGGGACTAGCGGGATCAATGAGCAGTTCTTC. Protein: CASSLGTSGINEQFF.

The CDR3 spells CASSDRTGQETQYF. The CDR3 DNA reads TGTGCCAGCAGTGATCGGACAGGCCAAGAGACCCAGTACTTC. V is TRBV2 and J is TRBJ2-5; 7 nucleotides match TRBD1. The CDR3 has 14 amino acids. The V gene end was trimmed by 3 bases and the J gene end by 1 base; junction bases not matched to a gene: 2. Looked up from germline, CDR1 is SNHLY and CDR2 is FYNNEI. Filled out from reference TRBV2 and TRBJ2-5, the complete variable domain reads EPEVTQTPSHQVTQMGQEVILRCVPISNHLYFYWYRQILGQKVEFLVSFYNNEISEKSEIFDDQFSVERPDGSNFTLKIRSTKLEDSAMYFCASSDRTGQETQYFGPGTRLLVL.

J is TRBJ1-2 and V is TRBV18; 9 nucleotides line up with TRBD1. This CDR3 has 13 amino acids. The V gene's germline CDR1 is KGHSH and CDR2 LQKENI. The ends lost 6 bases at V and 5 bases at J; junction bases unmatched: 4. CDR3 sequence: CASSRTGDYGYTF. For the CDR3, the DNA is TGTGCCAGCTCCCGGACAGGGGATTATGGCTACACCTTC.

This clone appeared a few times. The chain is built from TRBV19 and TRBJ2-3; 10 positions agree with TRBD1. CDR1 LNHDA and CDR2 SQIVND come from the germline V gene (reference sequence). V trimming: 1 base; J trimming: 11 bases; junction bases outside the gene matches: 6. The CDR3 totals 14 residues. CDR3 nucleotide sequence: TGTGCCAGTAGTATAGCTTCTGGACAGGGGGTGCAGTATTTT. It yields the protein CASSIASGQGVQYF.

The rearrangement uses TRBV6-1 and TRBJ2-3, with D unclear. V gave up 8 bases and J gave up 7 bases, with 7 bases separating them. This CDR3 spans 10 amino acids. Germline V CDR1 and CDR2: MNHNS, SASEGT. CDR3 sequence (DNA): TGTGCCAGCGGCCTGAATACGCAGTATTTT. Protein product: CASGLNTQYF.

V gene TRBV30 combines with J gene TRBJ2-1; the match to TRBD2 covers 14 bases. The CDR3 extends over 13 amino acids. Germline CDR1 and CDR2: GTSNPN and SVGIG (reference sequence). CDR3 nucleotide sequence: TGTGCTGGACGGGGACTAGCGGGAGAAAGGCAGTTCTTC. Amino acid sequence: CAGRGLAGERQFF.

The V gene is TRBV11-3, the J gene TRBJ2-7; 9 positions agree with TRBD1. Losses at the gene ends were 5 bases for V and 7 bases for J; bases not matched to a gene: 9. This CDR3 comprises 14 residues. The germline V gene encodes CDR1 SGHNT and CDR2 YENEEA. This CDR3 reads CASSRPGTGMEQYF. CDR3 sequence (DNA): TGTGCCAGCAGCCGCCCCGGGACAGGGATGGAGCAGTACTTC.

Points on this clone: Additional DNA sequences in this sample encode the identical CDR3. V and J are TRBV15 and TRBJ2-7; D unresolved. There are 14 residues in the CDR3. Per the germline V gene, CDR1 is LNHNV and CDR2 is YYDKDF (reference sequence). Trimming cost V 0 bases and J 0 bases, with 6 bases left between them. CDR3 DNA sequence: TGTGCCACCAGCAGAGAGCCCAGCTCCTACGAGCAGTACTTC. Its translation is CATSREPSSYEQYF. Full variable domain (rest looked up from reference TRBV15 and TRBJ2-7): DAMVIQNPRYQVTQFGKPVTLSCSQTLNHNVMYWYQQKSSQAPKLLFHYYDKDFNNEADTPDNFQSRRPNTSFCFLDIRSPGLGDTAMYLCATSREPSSYEQYFGPGTRLTVT.

This rearrangement joins TRBV28 to TRBJ1-1; possibly TRBD1 for D (6 bases). The V end lost 5 bases, the J end lost 0 bases, and 13 bases lay between the germline ends. This CDR3 comprises 15 residues. From germline, CDR1 is MDHEN and CDR2 SYDVKM. The CDR3 region has the DNA TGTGCCAGCAGTCCCCAGGGGCGGATGAACACTGAAGCTTTCTTT. It is translated as CASSPQGRMNTEAFF. Filled out from reference TRBV28 and TRBJ1-1, the complete variable domain reads DVKVTQSSRYLVKRTGEKVFLECVQDMDHENMFWYRQDPGLGLRLIYFSYDVKMKEKGDIPEGYSVSREKKERFSLILESASTNQTSMYLCASSPQGRMNTEAFFGQGTRLTVV.

The CDR3 nucleotides are TGTGCCTGGGCAGGGGAGCCCTATGGCTACACCTTC. Translated, it gives CAWAGEPYGYTF. The genes are TRBV30 and TRBJ1-2; D is perhaps TRBD1 (6 bases). V shed 5 bases and J shed 4 bases, with 11 bases lying between them. The CDR3 has 12 amino acids. Germline-derived CDR1 and CDR2 are GTSNPN and SVGIG (reference sequence).

The chain carries TRBV6-1 and TRBJ2-5, with no clear D. Trimming left V 6 bases short and J 2 bases short, with 7 bases between. Looked up from germline, CDR1 is MNHNS and CDR2 is SASEGT. The CDR3 has 12 residues. The CDR3 sequence: CASSRIQETQYF. The CDR3 DNA is TGTGCCAGCAGCAGGATACAAGAGACCCAGTACTTC.

The chain couples TRBV7-9 to TRBJ2-1, with D perhaps TRBD1 (6 bases). The ends were cut back, 2 bases at V and 7 bases at J, with 18 bases in the middle. This CDR3 contains 16 residues. Germline CDR1 SEHNR, CDR2 FQNEAQ (reference sequence). The CDR3 spells CASSLLFGTRGNEQFF. The CDR3 bases are TGTGCCAGCAGCTTATTGTTCGGGACCAGGGGAAATGAGCAGTTCTTC.

The genes are TRBV7-8 and TRBJ2-1, with D uncertain. The CDR3 runs to 16 residues. CDR1 is SGHVS, CDR2 FQNEAQ, per germline. The V end was cut by 2 bases, the J end by 0 bases, with 11 bases between. The DNA for the CDR3 is TGTGCCAGCAGCTTACGCCCCAGTTCCTCCTACAATGAGCAGTTCTTC. Its translation: CASSLRPSSSYNEQFF.

The V call is TRBV6-1, the J call TRBJ1-6; no reliable D call. The CDR3 consists of 16 residues. Trimming left V 1 base short and J 0 bases short, with 7 bases between. Germline V gene sequence: CDR1 MNHNS, CDR2 SASEGT. The CDR3 nucleotides are TGTGCCAGCAGTGAAGACGGGAGCTCCTATAATTCACCCCTCCACTTT. Translated: CASSEDGSSYNSPLHF.